The rows below give T cell receptor beta chains drawn from one sample of a study of blood T cell repertoires in COVID-19. Clones were read by immunoSEQ multiplex PCR, and TCRdb kept only the in-frame ones, dropping some. The table includes about 250,000 clones, around 90% detected once. Sequenced material: peripheral blood. These receptors originate from a man at least 80 years old with acute or convalescent COVID-19. Both conserved end residues are part of each CDR3. D genes are given only for firm matches. Clone size appears in some rows only: once, few, many, or a class for an expanded clone.

clone size: .; J gene: TRBJ2-1; CDR3 length: 13; D gene: TRBD2; V gene: TRBV11-3; CDR3 protein: CASSPLTSDEQFF; CDR3 DNA: TGTGCCAGCAGCCCCCTGACTAGCGATGAGCAGTTCTTC
clone size: once; J gene: TRBJ1-3; CDR3 length: 15; D gene: .; V gene: TRBV15; CDR3 protein: CATSRDIPSGNTIYF; CDR3 DNA: TGTGCCACCAGCAGAGACATTCCCTCTGGAAACACCATATATTTT
clone size: .; J gene: TRBJ2-7; CDR3 length: 14; D gene: .; V gene: TRBV13; CDR3 protein: CASSLRTISYEQYF; CDR3 DNA: TGTGCCAGCAGCCTACGGACTATCTCCTACGAGCAGTACTTC
clone size: .; J gene: TRBJ1-2; CDR3 length: 15; D gene: TRBD1; V gene: TRBV29-1; CDR3 protein: CSVGLRGTGDYGYTF; CDR3 DNA: TGCAGCGTTGGATTACGTGGGACAGGGGACTATGGCTACACCTTC
clone size: .; J gene: TRBJ2-7; CDR3 length: 15; D gene: .; V gene: TRBV7-2; CDR3 protein: CASSLGRPESYEQYF; CDR3 DNA: TGTGCCAGCAGCTTAGGGAGACCGGAGTCCTACGAGCAGTACTTC
clone size: .; J gene: TRBJ2-3; CDR3 length: 15; D gene: TRBD1; V gene: TRBV7-9; CDR3 protein: CASSDGTGIRDTQYF; CDR3 DNA: TGTGCCAGCAGCGACGGGACAGGGATTCGGGATACGCAGTATTTT
clone size: once; J gene: TRBJ2-5; CDR3 length: 14; D gene: TRBD2; V gene: TRBV19; CDR3 protein: CASRDSGGSETQYF; CDR3 DNA: TGTGCCAGCCGAGATAGCGGGGGGTCGGAGACCCAGTACTTC
clone size: .; J gene: TRBJ1-1; CDR3 length: 17; D gene: .; V gene: TRBV5-1; CDR3 protein: CASSLAFQSGTSTEAFF; CDR3 DNA: TGCGCCAGCAGCTTGGCCTTTCAATCCGGGACATCCACTGAAGCTTTCTTT
clone size: .; J gene: TRBJ1-5; CDR3 length: 14; D gene: TRBD1; V gene: TRBV7-2; CDR3 protein: CASSPDRGRQPQHF; CDR3 DNA: TGTGCCAGCAGCCCTGACAGGGGAAGACAGCCCCAGCATTTT
clone size: few; J gene: TRBJ2-7; CDR3 length: 18; D gene: TRBD2; V gene: TRBV7-2; CDR3 protein: CASSLGLAGGPEAYEQYF; CDR3 DNA: TGTGCCAGCAGCTTAGGACTAGCGGGAGGGCCTGAAGCCTACGAGCAGTACTTC
clone size: .; J gene: TRBJ2-1; CDR3 length: 12; D gene: .; V gene: TRBV11-2; CDR3 protein: CASSYSNNEQFF; CDR3 DNA: TGTGCCAGCAGCTATTCCAACAATGAGCAGTTCTTC
clone size: once; J gene: TRBJ2-1; CDR3 length: 12; D gene: TRBD1; V gene: TRBV7-2; CDR3 protein: CASSLTGVEQFF; CDR3 DNA: TGTGCCAGCAGTCTGACAGGGGTTGAGCAGTTCTTC
clone size: .; J gene: TRBJ1-2; CDR3 length: 16; D gene: .; V gene: TRBV10-3; CDR3 protein: CAISGRRTPTTYGYTF; CDR3 DNA: TGTGCCATCAGTGGACGAAGGACACCCACCACCTATGGCTACACCTTC
clone size: .; J gene: TRBJ2-3; CDR3 length: 16; D gene: .; V gene: TRBV7-2; CDR3 protein: CASSSRAESTSDTQYF; CDR3 DNA: TGTGCCAGCAGCTCCCGAGCGGAGAGCACTTCAGATACGCAGTATTTT
clone size: .; J gene: TRBJ1-1; CDR3 length: 14; D gene: .; V gene: TRBV11-2; CDR3 protein: CASSFSTGTLEAFF; CDR3 DNA: TGTGCCAGCAGCTTTAGTACCGGGACACTTGAAGCTTTCTTT
clone size: .; J gene: TRBJ1-2; CDR3 length: 15; D gene: .; V gene: TRBV18; CDR3 protein: CASSPGEPSTYGYTF; CDR3 DNA: TGTGCCAGCTCCCCCGGTGAACCTTCCACCTATGGCTACACCTTC
clone size: .; J gene: TRBJ2-7; CDR3 length: 16; D gene: TRBD1; V gene: TRBV5-4; CDR3 protein: CASSARGTGAPYEQYF; CDR3 DNA: TGTGCCAGCAGCGCACGGGGGACAGGGGCGCCCTACGAGCAGTACTTC
clone size: .; J gene: TRBJ2-2; CDR3 length: 13; D gene: TRBD2; V gene: TRBV19; CDR3 protein: CASSITGGGELFF; CDR3 DNA: TGTGCCAGTAGTATTACGGGAGGGGGGGAGCTGTTTTTT
clone size: .; J gene: TRBJ1-1; CDR3 length: 16; D gene: .; V gene: TRBV7-2; CDR3 protein: CASSLGPHVLNTEAFF; CDR3 DNA: TGTGCCAGCAGCTTGGGGCCGCACGTACTGAACACTGAAGCTTTCTTT
clone size: .; J gene: TRBJ1-5; CDR3 length: 15; D gene: TRBD1; V gene: TRBV4-3; CDR3 protein: CASSQSHRGYQPQHF; CDR3 DNA: TGCGCCAGCAGCCAATCACACAGGGGCTATCAGCCCCAGCATTTT
clone size: few; J gene: TRBJ1-6; CDR3 length: 16; D gene: TRBD1; V gene: TRBV2; CDR3 protein: CASSALAGTDNSPLHF; CDR3 DNA: TGTGCCAGCAGTGCCTTAGCCGGGACAGATAATTCACCCCTCCACTTT
clone size: .; J gene: TRBJ2-5; CDR3 length: 14; D gene: TRBD1; V gene: TRBV7-2; CDR3 protein: CASSENRGPKTQYF; CDR3 DNA: TGTGCCAGCAGCGAAAACAGGGGGCCAAAGACCCAGTACTTC
clone size: .; J gene: TRBJ1-1; CDR3 length: 14; D gene: .; V gene: TRBV4-1; CDR3 protein: CASSQDRTTGGAFF; CDR3 DNA: TGCGCCAGCAGCCAAGATCGGACGACCGGAGGAGCTTTCTTT